This T cell receptor beta chain was observed in a study of OX40 agonist ivuxolimab in advanced cancers. The wider study: Dosing consisted of intravenous ivuxolimab at 0.01 to 10 mg/kg every 2 weeks. People in dose escalation had one of these cancers: hepatocellular carcinoma, melanoma, renal cell or head and neck cancer. Study conclusions and caveats: Dosing at 0.1 to 3.0 mg/kg was accompanied by clonal expansion of CD4+ and CD8+ blood T cells by week 6. Partial responders at 0.1-3.0 mg/kg showed near-lowest clonal expansion.

This clone was seen just once. Its antigen is as yet unknown. Measured with immunoSEQ multiplex PCR; TCRdb has only the in-frame clones, and not every one. The sample yields 70,000 to 80,000 clones, 75% to 95% seen once. The CDR3 runs 15 residues. Germline trimming cut 2 bases from V and 6 bases from J; bases unmatched to any gene: 6. Germline V lookup: CDR1 SNHLY, CDR2 FYNNEI. The source was CD4+ or CD8+ T cells sorted from blood, collected in a trial of the OX40 agonist ivuxolimab. This chain links TRBV2 with TRBJ2-1; 8 positions match TRBD1. This clonotype originated in an adult with an advanced solid tumor such as melanoma, head and neck, liver or kidney cancer. Written as DNA, the CDR3 is TGTGCCAGCAGTGAACTACAGGGGGTCTCCAATGAGCAGTTCTTC. Translated: CASSELQGVSNEQFF.